Below, 19 T cell receptor beta chains from the same sample are listed, as sequenced in a study of T cell responses to AZD1222 COVID-19 vaccine. Clones were sequenced by immunoSEQ multiplex PCR, and TCRdb holds only the in-frame ones, with some missing. The sample holds under 60,000 clones, around 89% seen once. The sample consisted of peripheral blood, taken 28 days after the second AZD1222 dose. Receptors were obtained from an adult who received the AZD1222 COVID-19 vaccine.

This clone was counted a single time. The J gene is TRBJ1-2, the V gene TRBV6-5, with TRBD1 matching 10 bases. The ends lost 2 bases at V and 7 bases at J; junction bases unmatched: 10. This CDR3 comprises 16 residues. In germline, CDR1 is MNHEY, CDR2 SVGAGI. In DNA form, the CDR3 reads TGTGCCAGCAGTTACGGGGACAGGGGCAGGGGGCCTGGCTACACCTTC. Translating it yields CASSYGDRGRGPGYTF.

This clone was detected only once. This chain joins TRBV5-1 and TRBJ1-6; D not resolved. Per the germline V gene, CDR1 is SGHRS and CDR2 is YFSETQ. This CDR3 contains 12 residues. V dropped 4 bases and J dropped 5 bases, with 4 bases sitting between them. The CDR3 loop reads CASSANNSPLHF. CDR3 coding DNA: TGCGCCAGCAGCGCCAATAATTCACCCCTCCACTTT.

This chain connects TRBV9 to TRBJ2-1; 7 bases are a match to TRBD2. Per germline, CDR1 SGDLS and CDR2 YYNGEE. V shed 3 bases and J 9 bases; nucleotides not matched to a gene: 9. The CDR3 is 14 residues long. CDR3 coding DNA: TGTGCCAGCAGCGCTGCCGCGGGAGCTAGTGAGCAGTTCTTC. Translating gives CASSAAAGASEQFF.

The rearrangement links TRBV7-2 to TRBJ1-2; D perhaps matches TRBD1 (5 bases). V shed 5 bases and J shed 0 bases, with 10 bases lying between them. Germline V gives CDR1 SGHTA, CDR2 FQGNSA. The CDR3 contains 14 residues. CDR3 sequence: CASSPRQPNYGYTF. For the CDR3, the DNA is TGTGCCAGCAGCCCCCGACAGCCTAACTATGGCTACACCTTC.

J is TRBJ1-6 and V is TRBV3-1 (or the pseudogene TRBV3-2), with a weak D call TRBD1 (5 bases). CDR1 is LGHDT, CDR2 YNNKEL, per germline (reference sequence). The CDR3 runs to 13 residues. Deletions cut 0 bases from V and 14 bases from J, with 11 bases between. In DNA, the CDR3 is TGTGCCAGCAGCCAAGATCCAGGGATGGCCCTCCACTTT. This gives the protein CASSQDPGMALHF.

The chain has TRBV13 and TRBJ2-3, with D possibly TRBD2 on 6 matching bases. CDR3 length: 15 amino acids. Germline lookup yields CDR1 PRHDT and CDR2 FYEKMQ (reference sequence). The V end lost 6 bases, the J end lost 1 base, and 14 bases lay between the germline ends. The CDR3 nucleotides are TGTGCCAGCAGGTTCGGGAGCCGGGGCACAGATACGCAGTATTTT. It codes for CASRFGSRGTDTQYF.

This clone turned up a few times. The chain employs TRBV7-3 and TRBJ2-6; 9 nucleotides line up with TRBD1. Trimming cost V 5 bases and J 0 bases; bases outside gene matches: 11. Germline V gene sequence: CDR1 SGHTA, CDR2 FQGTGA. The CDR3 has 19 amino acids. The DNA for the CDR3 is TGTGCCAGCAGCCTACGGAGGACAGGGGCCTTCTCTGGGGCCAACGTCCTGACTTTC. Translating gives CASSLRRTGAFSGANVLTF. The whole variable domain, remainder taken from reference TRBV7-3 and TRBJ2-6, is GAGVSQTPSNKVTEKGKYVELRCDPISGHTALYWYRQSLGQGPEFLIYFQGTGAADDSGLPNDRFFAVRPEGSVSTLKIQRTERGDSAVYLCASSLRRTGAFSGANVLTFGAGSRLTVL.

The V and J genes are TRBV7-9 and TRBJ2-1, with 10 bases aligning to TRBD2. V lost 0 bases to trimming and J lost 8 bases; unmatched junction nucleotides: 7. Germline CDR1 reads SEHNR; CDR2 reads FQNEAQ (reference sequence). The CDR3 has 16 residues. The CDR3 protein is CASSLAAGGPHDEQFF. The CDR3 DNA sequence: TGTGCCAGCAGCTTAGCAGCGGGAGGGCCACATGATGAGCAGTTCTTC.

The chain joins TRBV7-9 to TRBJ1-1; TRBD1 might be the D (5 bases). Trimming pared 5 bases from V and 1 base from J, leaving 14 bases between. This CDR3 region has 15 residues. Germline values: CDR1 SEHNR, CDR2 FQNEAQ (reference sequence). CDR3 sequence: CASSPRGESNTEAFF. The CDR3 DNA reads as TGTGCCAGCAGCCCCCGAGGGGAGTCGAACACTGAAGCTTTCTTT. The variable domain in full, completed from reference TRBV7-9 and TRBJ1-1, reads DTGVSQNPRHKITKRGQNVTFRCDPISEHNRLYWYRQTLGQGPEFLTYFQNEAQLEKSRLLSDRFSAERPKGSFSTLEIQRTEQGDSAMYLCASSPRGESNTEAFFGQGTRLTVV.

This clone appeared once. This chain joins TRBV4-1 and TRBJ1-4; weak D call: TRBD1 (5 bases). CDR1 is MGHRA and CDR2 is YSYEKL in the germline V gene. V was pared by 0 bases and J by 0 bases, with 11 bases between. The CDR3 has 17 residues. The CDR3 DNA sequence: TGCGCCAGCAGCCAAGATATACAGGTATCAACTAATGAAAAACTGTTTTTT. It yields the protein CASSQDIQVSTNEKLFF.

This chain uses TRBV5-6 with TRBJ2-7; D could derive from TRBD1 or TRBD2 (5 bases each). From germline, CDR1 is SGHDT and CDR2 YYEEEE. CDR3 size: 13 residues. V dropped 4 bases and J dropped 1 base, with 9 bases sitting between them. CDR3: CASSTGTSYEQYF. For the CDR3, the DNA is TGTGCCAGCAGCACCGGGACGTCCTACGAGCAGTACTTC.

CDR3 sequence: CASSGTPPYEQYF. The DNA for the CDR3 is TGTGCCAGCTCCGGGACACCTCCCTACGAGCAGTACTTC. The chain couples TRBV6-5 to TRBJ2-7, with D possibly TRBD1 on 6 matching bases. The CDR3 loop spans 13 amino acids. Trimming took 8 bases from V and 2 from J, leaving 13 bases between them. The germline gives CDR1 MNHEY, CDR2 SVGAGI.

Written as DNA, the CDR3 is TGTGCCAGCAGTGAAGCGGGGGCTGGGGGGGGATCGAACTATGGCTACACCTTC. It yields the protein CASSEAGAGGGSNYGYTF. This chain connects TRBV6-1 to TRBJ1-2; weak D call: TRBD1 (6 bases). The CDR3 sequence is 18 residues long. Between the trimmed V and J ends, which lost 0 bases and 2 bases, there was a span of 19 bases. CDR1 is MNHNS, CDR2 SASEGT, per germline.

V and J are TRBV2 and TRBJ1-4, with D perhaps TRBD1 (6 bases). Per germline, CDR1 SNHLY and CDR2 FYNNEI. Trimming removed 11 bases from V and 6 bases from J, with 19 bases in between. There are 14 residues in the CDR3. CDR3 residues: CAGKAGGADEKLFF. The DNA of the CDR3 is TGTGCCGGCAAAGCGGGGGGGGCGGATGAAAAACTGTTTTTT.

The rearrangement links TRBV9 to TRBJ1-4; D is possibly TRBD1 (6 bases). Deletions cut 3 bases from V and 7 bases from J, with 16 bases between. CDR1 is SGDLS and CDR2 is YYNGEE in the germline V gene. CDR3 length: 15 amino acids. The CDR3 here is CASSAPGRGREKLFF. The CDR3 DNA sequence: TGTGCCAGCAGCGCCCCGGGCAGGGGACGTGAAAAACTGTTTTTT.

This sequence joins TRBV19 and TRBJ1-5; D possibly corresponds to TRBD1 (5 bases). There are 14 residues in the CDR3. Germline CDR1 is LNHDA and CDR2 is SQIVND (reference sequence). V was shortened by 2 bases and J by 9 bases, with 14 bases between the two germline ends. DNA for the CDR3: TGTGCCAGTAGTATACAACAGGCCTTCGGGCCCCAGCATTTT. The encoded protein is CASSIQQAFGPQHF.

V gene TRBV5-1 combines with J gene TRBJ1-1; TRBD1 is a possible D gene (6 bases). Germline V gene sequence: CDR1 SGHRS, CDR2 YFSETQ. The V end was cut by 2 bases, the J end by 2 bases, with 7 bases between. The CDR3 extends over 13 amino acids. The CDR3 spells CASSLQGNTEAFF. The CDR3 bases are TGCGCCAGCAGCTTACAGGGAAACACTGAAGCTTTCTTT.

J is TRBJ1-6 and V is TRBV10-3, with 9 bases that match TRBD1. Germline CDR1 reads ENHRY; CDR2 reads SYGVKD. V lost 4 bases and J lost 5; bases outside the gene matches: 3. This CDR3 has 15 residues. The CDR3 is CAISVGTGNNSPLHF. The CDR3 coding sequence is TGTGCCATCAGTGTTGGGACAGGGAATAATTCACCCCTCCACTTT.

The rearrangement uses TRBV19 and TRBJ2-7, with TRBD2 as a possible D gene (6 bases). The germline V gene has CDR1 LNHDA and CDR2 SQIVND (reference sequence). There are 15 residues in the CDR3. V shed 3 bases and J shed 5 bases, with 17 bases lying between them. The CDR3 protein is CASSIALALTDEQYF. The CDR3 DNA sequence: TGTGCCAGTAGTATCGCGCTAGCGCTAACCGACGAGCAGTACTTC. Supplemented by reference TRBV19 and TRBJ2-7, the full variable domain reads DGGITQSPKYLFRKEGQNVTLSCEQNLNHDAMYWYRQDPGQGLRLIYYSQIVNDFQKGDIAEGYSVSREKKESFPLTVTSAQKNPTAFYLCASSIALALTDEQYFGPGTRLTVT.